The 8 T cell receptor beta chains below were found in one sample sequenced in a study of siplizumab effects on memory and regulatory T cells. Produced via immunoSEQ multiplex PCR; TCRdb's table is partial and in-frame only. The table shows 120,000 or so clones, with roughly 92% occurring only once. The specimen was CD4+ T cells sorted from blood. These receptors all stem from a human donor in good health.

V usage is TRBV15 and J usage is TRBJ1-5; D is uncertain. V gave up 0 bases and J gave up 6 bases, with 3 bases separating them. This CDR3 spans 12 amino acids. Germline V gives CDR1 LNHNV, CDR2 YYDKDF (reference sequence). The CDR3 nucleotides are TGTGCCACCAGCAGAGACGCTCAGCCCCAGCATTTT. Its translation is CATSRDAQPQHF.

The J gene is TRBJ1-1, the V gene TRBV6-5; 8 bases map to TRBD1. This CDR3 is 15 amino acids long. CDR1 and CDR2 from the germline V gene are MNHEY and SVGAGI. The trim removed 5 bases at V and 4 bases at J, leaving 9 bases unmatched. Here the CDR3 reads CASSRQGSVSTEAFF. Written as DNA, the CDR3 is TGTGCCAGCAGTAGACAGGGGTCCGTGAGCACTGAAGCTTTCTTT.

This chain's CDR3 is CASSQVEGNTIYF. DNA of the CDR3: TGTGCCAGCAGCCAAGTAGAAGGAAACACCATATATTTT. The J gene is TRBJ1-3, the V gene TRBV4-2; D is ambiguous. V was clipped by 1 base and J by 4 bases, with 5 bases between them. The CDR3 sequence is 13 residues long. The V gene's germline CDR1 is LGHNA and CDR2 YNFKEQ.

V and J are TRBV11-2 and TRBJ2-1, with D perhaps TRBD1 (5 bases). The CDR3 is made up of 16 amino acids. Trimming left V 5 bases short and J 5 bases short, with 19 bases between. The germline V gene has CDR1 SGHAT and CDR2 FQNNGV. The DNA of the CDR3 is TGTGCCAGCAGCCAGCGTTGGGGCCTTGGGGACAATGAGCAGTTCTTC. Translation gives CASSQRWGLGDNEQFF.

V usage is TRBV9 and J usage is TRBJ2-3; D unresolved. The CDR3 spans 15 residues. From germline, CDR1 is SGDLS and CDR2 YYNGEE. Trimming took off 0 bases at V and 0 bases at J, with 8 bases between the two ends. As DNA, the CDR3 is TGTGCCAGCAGCGTAGTAAGCGAGAGCACAGATACGCAGTATTTT. This translates into CASSVVSESTDTQYF.

The chain is built from TRBV25-1 and TRBJ2-1; 13 nucleotides line up with TRBD2. Germline lookup yields CDR1 MGHDK and CDR2 SYGVNS. Unmatched junction bases numbered 4, after V lost 4 bases and J lost 4 bases. The CDR3 covers 16 residues. The CDR3 nucleotides are TGTGCCAGCAGTGCCTGGACTAGCGGGAGATACAATGAGCAGTTCTTC. Amino acids: CASSAWTSGRYNEQFF.

V and J are TRBV2 and TRBJ1-5; TRBD1 matches at 10 bases. This CDR3 has 14 residues. The V and J ends lost 3 bases and 4 bases, in that order; junction bases with no gene match: 0. Germline V CDR1 and CDR2: SNHLY, FYNNEI. CDR3 sequence reads: CASSEGQGNQPQHF. In DNA form, the CDR3 reads TGTGCCAGCAGTGAGGGACAGGGGAATCAGCCCCAGCATTTT.

This clone has a handful of counts. The V call is TRBV4-1, the J call TRBJ2-7; 10 positions agree with TRBD1. The germline CDR1 and CDR2 sequences are MGHRA and YSYEKL. This CDR3 spans 15 amino acids. J gave up 3 bases and V 3 bases, and 5 bases lay outside the gene matches. Here the CDR3 DNA reads TGCGCCAGCAGCCAGAGGACAGGGGGAGACTACGAGCAGTACTTC. Amino acid sequence: CASSQRTGGDYEQYF.